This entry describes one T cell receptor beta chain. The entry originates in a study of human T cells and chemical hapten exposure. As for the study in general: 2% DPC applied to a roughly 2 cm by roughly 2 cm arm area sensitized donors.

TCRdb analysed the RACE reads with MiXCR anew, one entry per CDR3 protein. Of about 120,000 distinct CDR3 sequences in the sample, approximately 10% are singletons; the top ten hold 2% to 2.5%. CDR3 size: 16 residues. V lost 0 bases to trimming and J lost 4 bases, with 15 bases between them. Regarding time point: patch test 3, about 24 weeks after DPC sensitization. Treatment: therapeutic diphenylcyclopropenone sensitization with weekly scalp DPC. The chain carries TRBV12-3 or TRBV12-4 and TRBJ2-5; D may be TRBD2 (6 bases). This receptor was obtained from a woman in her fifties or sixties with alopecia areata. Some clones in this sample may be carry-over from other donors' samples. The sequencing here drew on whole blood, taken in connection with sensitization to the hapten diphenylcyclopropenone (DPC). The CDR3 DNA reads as TGTGCCAGCAGTTTAGCGGTTGAGGCGGGGTCAGAGACCCAGTACTTC. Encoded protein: CASSLAVEAGSETQYF.